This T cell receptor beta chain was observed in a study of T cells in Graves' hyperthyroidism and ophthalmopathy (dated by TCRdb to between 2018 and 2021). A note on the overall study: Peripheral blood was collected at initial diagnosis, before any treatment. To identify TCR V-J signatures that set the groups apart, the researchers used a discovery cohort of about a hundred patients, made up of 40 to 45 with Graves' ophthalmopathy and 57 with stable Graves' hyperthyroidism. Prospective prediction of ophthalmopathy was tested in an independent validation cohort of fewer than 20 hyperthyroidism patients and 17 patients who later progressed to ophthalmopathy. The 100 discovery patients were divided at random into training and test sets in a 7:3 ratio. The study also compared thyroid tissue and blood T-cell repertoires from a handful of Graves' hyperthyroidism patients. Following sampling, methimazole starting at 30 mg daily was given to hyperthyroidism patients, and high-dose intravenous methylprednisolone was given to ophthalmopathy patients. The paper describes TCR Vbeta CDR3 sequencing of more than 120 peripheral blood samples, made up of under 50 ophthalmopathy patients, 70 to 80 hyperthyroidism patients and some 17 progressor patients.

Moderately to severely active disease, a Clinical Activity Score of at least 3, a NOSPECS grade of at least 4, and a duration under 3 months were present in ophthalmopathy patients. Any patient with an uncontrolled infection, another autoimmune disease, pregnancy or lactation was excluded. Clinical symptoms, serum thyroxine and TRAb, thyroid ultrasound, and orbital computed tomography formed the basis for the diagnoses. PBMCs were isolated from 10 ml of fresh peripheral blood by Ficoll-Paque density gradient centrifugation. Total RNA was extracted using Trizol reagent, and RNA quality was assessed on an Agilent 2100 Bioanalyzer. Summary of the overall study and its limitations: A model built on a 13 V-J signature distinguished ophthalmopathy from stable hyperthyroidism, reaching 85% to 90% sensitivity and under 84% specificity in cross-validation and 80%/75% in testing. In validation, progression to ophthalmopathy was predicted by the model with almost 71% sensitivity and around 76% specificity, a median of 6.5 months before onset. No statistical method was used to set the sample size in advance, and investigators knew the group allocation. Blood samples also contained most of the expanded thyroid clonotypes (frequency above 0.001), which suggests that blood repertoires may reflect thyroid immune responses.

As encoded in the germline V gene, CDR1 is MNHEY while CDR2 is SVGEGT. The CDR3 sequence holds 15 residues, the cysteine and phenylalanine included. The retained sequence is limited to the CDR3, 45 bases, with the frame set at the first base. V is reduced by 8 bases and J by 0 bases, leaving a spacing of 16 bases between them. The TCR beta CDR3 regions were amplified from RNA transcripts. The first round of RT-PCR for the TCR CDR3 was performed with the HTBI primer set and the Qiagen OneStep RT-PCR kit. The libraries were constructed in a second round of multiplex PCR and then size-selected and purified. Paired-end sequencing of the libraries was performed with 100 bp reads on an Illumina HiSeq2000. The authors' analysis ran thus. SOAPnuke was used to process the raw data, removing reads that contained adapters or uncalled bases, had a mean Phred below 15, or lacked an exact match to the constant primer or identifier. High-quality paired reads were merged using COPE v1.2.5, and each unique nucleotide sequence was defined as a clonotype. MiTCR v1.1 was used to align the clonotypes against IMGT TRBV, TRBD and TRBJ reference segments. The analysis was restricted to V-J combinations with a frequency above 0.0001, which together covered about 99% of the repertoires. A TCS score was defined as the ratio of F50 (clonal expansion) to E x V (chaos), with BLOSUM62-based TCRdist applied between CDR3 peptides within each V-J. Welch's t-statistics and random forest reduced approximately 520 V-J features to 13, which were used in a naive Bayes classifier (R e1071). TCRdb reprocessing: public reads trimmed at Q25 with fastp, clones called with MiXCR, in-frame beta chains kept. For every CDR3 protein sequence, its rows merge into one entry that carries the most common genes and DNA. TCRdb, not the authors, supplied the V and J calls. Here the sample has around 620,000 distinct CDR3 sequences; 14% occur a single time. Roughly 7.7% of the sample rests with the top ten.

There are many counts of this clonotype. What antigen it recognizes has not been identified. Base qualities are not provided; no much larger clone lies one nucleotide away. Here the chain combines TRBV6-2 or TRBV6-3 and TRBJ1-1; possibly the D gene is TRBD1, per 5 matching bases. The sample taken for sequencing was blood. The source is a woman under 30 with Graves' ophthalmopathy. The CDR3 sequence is CASSWTSTMNTEAFF. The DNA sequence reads TGTGCCAGCTCGTGGACAAGCACCATGAACACTGAAGCTTTCTTT.